These T cell receptor beta chains were read from a single sample in a study of T cells in Graves' hyperthyroidism and ophthalmopathy. TCRdb re-called the multiplex PCR reads through MiXCR, storing one row per CDR3 protein. Of some 370,000 distinct CDR3 sequences listed, more than 13% are singletons. Sequenced sample: blood. The receptors were sampled from a man between 45 and 60 years old with Graves' ophthalmopathy. The CDR3 runs from the conserved cysteine through the conserved F or W. D genes are given only for firm matches. Size is omitted from some rows. Given values are once, few, many or a class for expanded clones.

j_call,v_call,d_call,clone_size,cdr3_aa,cdr3_nt
TRBJ1-1,TRBV19,TRBD1,.,CASSNRQGASEAFF,TGTGCCAGTAGTAACCGACAGGGGGCCTCTGAAGCTTTCTTT
TRBJ2-1,TRBV2,.,many,CASSDQGGNEQFF,TGTGCCAGCAGTGATCAGGGTGGAAATGAGCAGTTCTTC
TRBJ2-5,TRBV11-3,TRBD1,few,CASSPRGDRGPRETQYF,TGTGCCAGCAGCCCACGGGGGGACAGGGGGCCCCGAGAGACCCAGTACTTC
TRBJ2-7,TRBV27,TRBD1,many,CASSSATGVVNEQYF,TGTGCCAGCAGTTCAGCGACAGGGGTGGTAAACGAGCAGTACTTC
TRBJ2-1,TRBV7-9,.,.,CASSLGLQNFNEQFF,TGTGCCAGCAGCTTAGGATTACAAAATTTCAATGAGCAGTTCTTC
TRBJ2-3,TRBV11-2,.,many,CASTMTLGADTQYF,TGTGCCAGCACCATGACACTAGGAGCAGATACGCAGTATTTT
TRBJ1-2,TRBV20-1,.,.,CSARVDRPYGYTF,TGCAGTGCTAGAGTCGACAGACCATATGGCTACACCTTC
TRBJ2-3,TRBV7-2,TRBD1,.,CASSLLGQGDPGSQYF,TGTGCCAGCAGCTTACTCGGACAGGGTGACCCCGGGTCGCAGTATTTT
TRBJ1-5,TRBV19,.,.,CASNLMGGPNQPQHF,TGTGCCAGTAACCTCATGGGGGGGCCCAATCAGCCCCAGCATTTT
TRBJ2-7,TRBV30,TRBD2,many,CAWGLAVYEQYF,TGTGCCTGGGGACTAGCAGTTTACGAGCAGTACTTC
TRBJ2-3,TRBV28,TRBD1,many,CASSPLDRGYTDTQYF,TGTGCCAGCAGCCCCCTCGACAGGGGGTACACAGATACGCAGTATTTT
TRBJ2-7,TRBV3-1,.,many,CASSPDRYYEQYF,TGTGCCAGCAGCCCCGACCGCTACTACGAGCAGTACTTC
TRBJ2-2,TRBV30,.,many,CAWSRRTPNTGELFF,TGTGCCTGGAGTCGCAGGACTCCGAACACCGGGGAGCTGTTTTTT
TRBJ1-1,TRBV3-1,.,many,CASSTRGWDTEAFF,TGTGCCAGCAGCACCAGGGGATGGGACACTGAAGCTTTCTTT
TRBJ1-3,TRBV6-6,.,many,CASSYSATLRSGNTIYF,TGTGCCAGCAGTTACTCGGCGACACTCCGGTCTGGAAACACCATATATTTT